Sequencing of this T cell receptor (beta chain) was carried out in a study of cytomegalovirus exposure and HLA in healthy donors. The primer mix had 60 Vbeta and 13 Jbeta primers. Using immunoSEQ multiplex PCR, the repertoire was profiled, and TCRdb retains in-frame clones only, with some absent. The table has 150,000 or so clones, approximately 86% seen once. The receptor's source is a woman aged 18-29 years in good health and CMV-seronegative. The material sequenced was PBMCs.

CDR3 region: CASSPPGQGSKGYTF. DNA for the CDR3: TGTGCCAGCAGTCCTCCGGGACAGGGATCGAAAGGCTACACCTTC. The rearrangement uses TRBV6-6 and TRBJ1-2; 9 bases agree with TRBD1. V trimming: 5 bases; J trimming: 8 bases; junction bases outside the gene matches: 12. Germline V gene sequence: CDR1 MNHNY, CDR2 SVGAGI (reference sequence). The CDR3 loop spans 15 amino acids.